A single sample is the source of the 17 T cell receptor beta chains below, sequenced in a study of shared clonotypes between healthy human individuals. Libraries were prepared by immunoSEQ multiplex PCR; TCRdb keeps only in-frame clonotypes and omits some of them. The sample holds about 1 million clones, about 76% seen once. Source material: memory CD4+ T cells sorted from blood. The sample's subset: CD45RA-negative fraction. The receptors derive from a man aged 18 to 30 in good health.

This rearrangement joins TRBV19 to TRBJ1-2; D remains unclear. Germline assignment: CDR1 LNHDA and CDR2 SQIVND (reference sequence). The CDR3 is 12 amino acids. V was shortened by 5 bases and J by 5 bases, with 9 bases between the two germline ends. In DNA, the CDR3 is TGTGCCAGTAGTGCCCCGTCTTATGGCTACACCTTC. Amino acid sequence: CASSAPSYGYTF.

The chain employs TRBV18 and TRBJ2-4; TRBD1 matches at 11 bases. This CDR3 has 13 residues. Trimming took 3 bases from V and 8 from J; bases not matched to a gene: 0. CDR1 is KGHSH and CDR2 is LQKENI in the germline V gene. CDR3 loop: CASSPGQGDIQYF. Here the CDR3 DNA reads TGTGCCAGCTCACCGGGACAGGGGGACATTCAGTACTTC.

The chain couples TRBV5-1 to TRBJ1-2, with 8 positions matching TRBD1. The CDR3 is made up of 13 amino acids. V dropped 4 bases and J dropped 8; count of bases not matched to a gene: 7. The V gene's germline CDR1 is SGHRS and CDR2 YFSETQ. CDR3: CASSPDRDIGYTF. In nucleotides, the CDR3 is TGCGCCAGCAGCCCGGACAGGGATATCGGCTACACCTTC.

This chain joins TRBV6-5 and TRBJ2-7; 7 nucleotides agree with TRBD1. Germline trimming cut 10 bases from V and 5 bases from J; bases unmatched to any gene: 8. The CDR3 spans 12 residues. CDR1 and CDR2 (germline): MNHEY, SVGAGI. CDR3 protein: CAIRETGNEQYF. The CDR3 DNA is TGTGCCATCAGGGAGACAGGGAACGAGCAGTACTTC.

The CDR3 reads CASSPRTEPNTEAFF. The CDR3 DNA follows: TGTGCCAGCTCACCCCGGACAGAGCCGAACACTGAAGCTTTCTTT. The J gene is TRBJ1-1, the V gene TRBV18, with D perhaps matching TRBD1 (6 bases). Trimming cost V 3 bases and J 1 base, with 12 bases left between them. The germline V gene encodes CDR1 KGHSH and CDR2 LQKENI. The length of the CDR3 is 15 residues.

The chain has TRBV2 and TRBJ2-7, with 9 positions matching TRBD1. The CDR3 totals 13 residues. V gave up 6 bases and J gave up 5 bases; unmatched junction bases: 5. Germline CDR1 reads SNHLY; CDR2 reads FYNNEI. CDR3 in amino acids: CASSATGGHEQYF. In DNA, the CDR3 is TGTGCCAGCAGCGCCACAGGGGGCCACGAGCAGTACTTC.

The chain combines TRBV9 with TRBJ2-3, with TRBD1 matching over 8 bases. The germline gives CDR1 SGDLS, CDR2 YYNGEE. The CDR3 totals 14 residues. The ends lost 2 bases at V and 4 bases at J; junction bases unmatched: 3. In nucleotides, the CDR3 is TGTGCCAGCAGCGTGTCAGGGGGCTCAGATACGCAGTATTTT. Translated, it gives CASSVSGGSDTQYF. The complete variable domain, with remaining parts taken from reference TRBV9 and TRBJ2-3, reads DSGVTQTPKHLITATGQRVTLRCSPRSGDLSVYWYQQSLDQGLQFLIQYYNGEERAKGNILERFSAQQFPDLHSELNLSSLELGDSALYFCASSVSGGSDTQYFGPGTRLTVL.

This clone appeared many times. This chain uses TRBV7-2 with TRBJ2-7, with D hard to call. CDR3 length equals 14 residues. Germline assignment: CDR1 SGHTA and CDR2 FQGNSA. V gave up 5 bases and J gave up 3 bases, with 14 bases separating them. In DNA, the CDR3 is TGTGCCAGCAGCCGGAACTCTGCTAGCTACGAGCAGTACTTC. Translated, it gives CASSRNSASYEQYF.

This clone was seen a handful of times. This chain connects TRBV2 to TRBJ2-3; 13 nucleotides agree with TRBD2. Germline trimming cut 6 bases from V and 4 bases from J; bases unmatched to any gene: 4. Per germline, CDR1 SNHLY and CDR2 FYNNEI. The CDR3 extends over 15 amino acids. CDR3 sequence reads: CASREGLAGSDTQYF. DNA for the CDR3: TGTGCCAGCAGGGAGGGACTAGCGGGATCAGATACGCAGTATTTT.

V gene TRBV15 combines with J gene TRBJ2-1; D call uncertain. The V and J ends lost 3 bases and 9 bases respectively, with 12 bases between them. The CDR3 length is 13 residues. Germline assignment: CDR1 LNHNV and CDR2 YYDKDF (reference sequence). Written as DNA, the CDR3 is TGTGCCACCAGCAGTAGTCGAGCTGGTGAGCAGTTCTTC. Protein: CATSSSRAGEQFF.

This clone was seen just once. Other DNA sequences in the same sample also yield this CDR3. This chain links TRBV6-5 with TRBJ2-5; D is ambiguous. V lost 0 bases and J lost 1, with 3 bases in between. Germline CDR1 is MNHEY and CDR2 is SVGAGI. CDR3 length equals 13 residues. This chain's CDR3 is CASSYSRQETQYF. Here the CDR3 DNA reads TGTGCCAGCAGTTACTCGCGCCAAGAGACCCAGTACTTC.

The chain carries TRBV4-3 and TRBJ2-3, with 11 bases lining up with TRBD2. This CDR3 is 16 amino acids long. In germline, CDR1 is LGHNA, CDR2 YSLEER. Losses at the gene ends were 1 base for V and 2 bases for J; bases not matched to a gene: 2. The DNA of the CDR3 is TGCGCCAGCAGCCAAGGGACTAGCGGGCTCACAGATACGCAGTATTTT. This encodes CASSQGTSGLTDTQYF.

The CDR3 here is CAISEGATGANVLTF. In DNA, the CDR3 is TGTGCCATCAGTGAGGGAGCGACTGGGGCCAACGTCCTGACTTTC. The chain recombines TRBV10-3 with TRBJ2-6; D unresolved. Trimming pared 2 bases from V and 2 bases from J, leaving 7 bases between. Germline V lookup: CDR1 ENHRY, CDR2 SYGVKD. This CDR3 region has 15 residues.

This clone came up once. The genes are TRBV27 and TRBJ1-4; D is ambiguous. The length of the CDR3 is 17 residues. Trimming took 2 bases from V and 7 from J, leaving 20 bases between them. Germline values: CDR1 MNHEY, CDR2 SMNVEV (reference sequence). This chain's CDR3 is CASSLRGGPEEGEKLFF. For the CDR3, the DNA is TGTGCCAGCAGTTTACGGGGAGGACCCGAAGAGGGTGAAAAACTGTTTTTT.

V is TRBV5-1 and J is TRBJ2-3; 8 nucleotides match TRBD1. The CDR3 has 15 amino acids. CDR1 and CDR2 from the germline V gene are SGHRS and YFSETQ. The V and J ends lost 1 base and 5 bases, in that order; junction bases with no gene match: 6. The CDR3 DNA follows: TGCGCCAGCAGCTTGAGGACAGGGATGGAAGATACGCAGTATTTT. It encodes CASSLRTGMEDTQYF.

V is TRBV10-3 and J is TRBJ2-1; 15 nucleotides agree with TRBD2. The CDR3 has 19 residues. With V trimmed by 3 bases and J by 0 bases, 6 bases remained unmatched. Per the germline V gene, CDR1 is ENHRY and CDR2 is SYGVKD. The CDR3 sequence: CAISDLGLAGGPSYNEQFF. The CDR3 nucleotides are TGTGCCATCAGTGACCTCGGACTAGCGGGAGGGCCCTCCTACAATGAGCAGTTCTTC.

The rearrangement joins TRBV6-6 to TRBJ1-4, with 7 bases matching TRBD1. Germline CDR1 and CDR2: MNHNY and SVGAGI (reference sequence). The V gene end was trimmed by 5 bases and the J gene end by 8 bases; junction bases not matched to a gene: 8. The CDR3 is 14 amino acids. The DNA for the CDR3 is TGTGCCAGCAGTGGGGGACAGTTGGAGGAAAAACTGTTTTTT. Protein: CASSGGQLEEKLFF.